The present T cell receptor (beta chain) was sequenced within a study of blood T cell repertoires in COVID-19. For the study at large: Samples representing acute and convalescent COVID-19 were sourced from the United States, Italy and Spain. The analysed material was cDNA or gDNA that came from T cells, B-cell-depleted T cells, or PBMCs.

Trimming pared 0 bases from V and 0 bases from J, leaving 9 bases between. The CDR3 totals 15 residues. Germline CDR1 and CDR2: SGHAT and FQNNGV. The authors' processing: For nucleated cells, counts were estimated from reference gene primer amplification. Assay used: immunoSEQ multiplex PCR; TCRdb lists only in-frame clones, some missing. V and J calls plus clone size are reproduced from that table; the DNA served to infer D and trimming. The profile covers about 25,000 clones, with 80% to 90% appearing a single time and approximately 17% taken by the ten largest. This receptor was identified in a woman at least 80 years old with acute or convalescent COVID-19. The rearrangement links TRBV11-2 to TRBJ2-7; TRBD2 might be the D (5 bases). Sequenced material: peripheral blood. This chain's CDR3 is CASSLDLTSSYEQYF. DNA for the CDR3: TGTGCCAGCAGCTTAGATCTCACTAGCTCCTACGAGCAGTACTTC.